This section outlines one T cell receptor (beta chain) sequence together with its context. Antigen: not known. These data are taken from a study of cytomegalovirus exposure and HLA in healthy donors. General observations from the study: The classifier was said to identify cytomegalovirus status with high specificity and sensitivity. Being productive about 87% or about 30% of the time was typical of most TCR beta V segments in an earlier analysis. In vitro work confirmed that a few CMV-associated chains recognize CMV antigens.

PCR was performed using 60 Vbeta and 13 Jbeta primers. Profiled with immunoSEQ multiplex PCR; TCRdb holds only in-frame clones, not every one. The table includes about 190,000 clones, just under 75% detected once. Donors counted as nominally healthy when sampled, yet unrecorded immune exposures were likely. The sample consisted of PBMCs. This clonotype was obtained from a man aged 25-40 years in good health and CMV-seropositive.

The CDR3: CASSTTDSTEAFF. The CDR3 DNA is TGTGCCAGCAGCACGACTGACTCCACTGAAGCTTTCTTT. The chain carries TRBV11-2 and TRBJ1-1, with unresolved D. This CDR3 spans 13 amino acids. Germline CDR1 and CDR2: SGHAT and FQNNGV. V lost 5 bases and J 4 bases, leaving 11 bases between the germline ends.